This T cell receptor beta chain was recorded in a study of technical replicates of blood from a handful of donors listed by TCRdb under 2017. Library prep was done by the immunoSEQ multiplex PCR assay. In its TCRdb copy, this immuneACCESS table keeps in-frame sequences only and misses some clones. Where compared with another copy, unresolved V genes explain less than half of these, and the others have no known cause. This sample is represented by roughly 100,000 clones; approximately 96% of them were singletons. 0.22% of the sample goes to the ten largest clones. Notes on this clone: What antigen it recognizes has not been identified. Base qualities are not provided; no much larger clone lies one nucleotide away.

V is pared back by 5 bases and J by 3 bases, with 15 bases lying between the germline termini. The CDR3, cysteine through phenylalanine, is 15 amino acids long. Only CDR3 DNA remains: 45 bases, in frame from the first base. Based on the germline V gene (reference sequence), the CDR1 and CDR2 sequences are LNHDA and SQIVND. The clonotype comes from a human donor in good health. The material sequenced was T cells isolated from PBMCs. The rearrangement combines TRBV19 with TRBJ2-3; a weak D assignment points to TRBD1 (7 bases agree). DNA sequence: TGTGCCAGTAGTCCGATGACAGGGAGGACAGATACGCAGTATTTT. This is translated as CASSPMTGRTDTQYF.